A selection of T cell receptor beta chains follows, all from one sample in a study of Ad26.COV2.S vaccination and SARS-CoV-2 variants. The data were produced by immunoSEQ multiplex PCR, yet TCRdb's version contains in-frame clones alone and is incomplete. The sample has around 370,000 clones; about 88% are singletons. Sequencing was performed on peripheral blood, taken in a trial of Ad26.COV2.S vaccine versus placebo. These receptors came from a person between 18 and 65 years old who received the Ad26.COV2.S COVID-19 vaccine or a placebo. The conserved cysteine and the conserved F or W are not part of the CDR3 here.

j_call v_call cdr3_aa
TRBJ2-5 TRBV2 ASRDFLGETQY
TRBJ1-1 TRBV18 ASSRSLNTEAF
TRBJ1-2 TRBV7-2 ASSQRMGVGYT
TRBJ2-2 TRBV2 ASSELEKNTGELF
TRBJ1-5 TRBV15 ATSRDVGAVGNQPQH
TRBJ2-7 TRBV5-1 ASSLAGWGLAGESSSYEQY
TRBJ1-4 TRBV30 AWSRPATNEKLF
TRBJ1-2 TRBV27 ASSLEGAVDYGYT
TRBJ2-3 TRBV9 ASSVGSSGKIDTQY
TRBJ2-7 TRBV18 ASSPLSRDEQY
TRBJ2-3 TRBV24-1 ATSDDRDPSTDTQY
TRBJ1-1 TRBV11-2 ASSFPTAEAF
TRBJ2-5 TRBV30 AWSVRAGKTQY
TRBJ2-7 TRBV11-3 ASSKSGSGLYEQY
TRBJ1-4 TRBV7-9 ASSEPGQGGEKLF
TRBJ1-1 TRBV10-3 AINSGYWVEAF
TRBJ1-1 TRBV9 ASSPNRGGTEAF
TRBJ2-7 TRBV4-3 ASSQAFPGGTYEQY
TRBJ2-7 TRBV6-5 ASKARLAGLHEQY
TRBJ1-4 TRBV4-3 ASSQDYVKVLATNEKLF
TRBJ2-1 TRBV11-2 ASSYRPDNEQF
TRBJ2-7 TRBV7-9 ASSPTASYEQY
TRBJ2-7 TRBV10-2 ASTGTGVPYEQY
TRBJ1-4 TRBV2 ASLDRDRESGEKLF
TRBJ1-5 TRBV28 ASSPTGDNQPQH